These T cell receptor beta chains were read from a single sample in a study of blood T cell repertoires in COVID-19. Clones were read by immunoSEQ multiplex PCR, and TCRdb kept only the in-frame ones, dropping some. The sample lists about 20,000 clones, approximately 88% seen once, with roughly 6% in the top ten. Sequenced: peripheral blood. The source is a human donor in a cohort sampled during active COVID-19. Both conserved end residues are part of each CDR3. Rows may omit the clone size; those that give it use once, few, many or a size class.

j_call	clone_size	v_call	cdr3_aa
TRBJ1-1	-	TRBV30	CAWKPMNTEAFF
TRBJ1-1	-	TRBV5-1	CASSQTGPTEAFF
TRBJ2-6	-	TRBV18	CASSSGGSGANVLTF
TRBJ1-2	-	TRBV28	CASSLEGLVDGYTF
TRBJ2-2	-	TRBV10-1	CASSEDTGSPGTGELFF
TRBJ2-7	-	TRBV13	CASSSGTSGSYEQYF
TRBJ2-1	-	TRBV4-2	CASTPGSLAGWENEQFF
TRBJ2-5	-	TRBV9	CASSEGRAQRTQYF
TRBJ1-2	-	TRBV3-1/TRBV3-2	CASSQDRGRDYTF
TRBJ2-3	-	TRBV9	CASSVEGHFSGRTSTDTQYF
TRBJ1-5	few	TRBV7-9	CASSLEGGQIQHF
TRBJ1-2	-	TRBV6-6	CASSYAGQGGGYTF
TRBJ2-3	-	TRBV30	CAWSVAAGGTDTQYF
TRBJ1-2	-	TRBV18	CASSPQGDNYGYTF
TRBJ2-5	-	TRBV5-6	CASSSFQETQYF
TRBJ1-2	-	TRBV6-1	CASSEGRGHGYTF
TRBJ1-1	-	TRBV7-2	CASSRQAGDEAFF
TRBJ2-7	once	TRBV9	CASSVGTSEREEQYF
TRBJ1-2	-	TRBV23-1	CASSLRSCGYTF
TRBJ2-7	-	TRBV28	CASRSTESYEQYF
TRBJ2-7	-	TRBV9	CASSAGDNSYEQYF
TRBJ1-1	-	TRBV7-6	CASSLDTGVDTEAFF
TRBJ2-3	few	TRBV3-1/TRBV3-2	CASSPYSSGGTDTQYF
TRBJ1-1	-	TRBV30	CAWNGGLEGTEAFF
TRBJ1-2	-	TRBV18	CASSGSQGVDRYGYTF
TRBJ2-7	-	TRBV12-3/TRBV12-4	CASSFFRESEQYF
TRBJ1-5	-	TRBV6-1	CASSEGEFGNQPQHF
TRBJ2-7	once	TRBV27	CASSPTGSSYEQYF
TRBJ1-1	-	TRBV6-4	CASSVSEGVAEAFF
TRBJ2-1	-	TRBV7-9	CASSSSLRELNYNEQFF
TRBJ1-2	-	TRBV20-1	CSASATDTWGYTF
TRBJ2-3	-	TRBV6-5	CASSYSRSGADTQYF
TRBJ2-7	-	TRBV25-1	CASSDPGTGVDEQYF
TRBJ1-1	-	TRBV5-6	CASSPGTGTNTEAFF
TRBJ2-7	-	TRBV7-8	CASSLNRATYEQYF
TRBJ2-1	-	TRBV24-1	CATSDPQGTEQFF
TRBJ2-7	-	TRBV19	CASSIGQGSYEQYF
TRBJ2-1	-	TRBV28	CASSSGLAGNEQFF
TRBJ1-4	-	TRBV21-1	CASSKRERTGGEKLFF
TRBJ2-7	few	TRBV4-2	CASSQTGTGSSYEQYF
TRBJ1-4	once	TRBV7-6	CASRAGNVIRKLFF
TRBJ2-7	once	TRBV3-1/TRBV3-2	CASSHGVSYEQYF
TRBJ2-2	-	TRBV25-1	CATGTGGIGELFF
TRBJ2-5	once	TRBV14	CASSQVGVGRKETQYF
TRBJ2-2	-	TRBV9	CASSGQGTGELFF
TRBJ2-5	-	TRBV3-1/TRBV3-2	CASSSQETQYF
TRBJ2-3	-	TRBV5-8	CASSVDSQLTDTQYF
TRBJ2-5	once	TRBV7-6	CASSLQPGTDETQYF
TRBJ1-4	-	TRBV6-5	CASRRTATNEKLFF
TRBJ2-7	-	TRBV19	CASSHELSYEQYF
TRBJ2-1	-	TRBV6-6	CASSISVNEQFF
TRBJ1-1	few	TRBV30	CAWSLRGGTEAFF
TRBJ1-4	-	TRBV29-1	CSASGQGNEKLFF
TRBJ2-7	once	TRBV6-5	CASRQDRDHYYEQYF